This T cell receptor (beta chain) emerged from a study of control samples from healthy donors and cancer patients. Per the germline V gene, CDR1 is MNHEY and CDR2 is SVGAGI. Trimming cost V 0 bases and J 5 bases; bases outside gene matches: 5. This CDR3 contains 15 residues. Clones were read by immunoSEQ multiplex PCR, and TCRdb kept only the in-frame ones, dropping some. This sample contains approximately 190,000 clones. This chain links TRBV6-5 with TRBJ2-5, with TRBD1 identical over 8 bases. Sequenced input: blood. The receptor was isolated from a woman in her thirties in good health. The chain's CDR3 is CASSYSGQEGETQYF. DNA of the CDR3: TGTGCCAGCAGTTACTCGGGACAGGAGGGGGAGACCCAGTACTTC.